This T cell receptor beta chain comes out of a study of OX40 agonist ivuxolimab in advanced cancers. Study in general: In this trial design, patients received ivuxolimab intravenously at 0.01 to 10 mg/kg every 2 weeks. Patients with prior anti-PD-1, anti-PD-L1 or anti-CTLA-4 therapy were eligible; roughly 40% had some. General study points: There was clonal expansion of CD4+ and CD8+ blood T cells by week 6 at 0.1 to 3.0 mg/kg. Normalized expansion of T-cell clones was also low for some nonresponders.

As regards this clone: Its antigen is not known.

Profiled with immunoSEQ multiplex PCR; TCRdb holds only in-frame clones, not every one. Here the sample spans roughly 83,000 clones, about four fifths being singletons. The J segment lost 1 base and the V segment lost 2 bases, leaving 4 bases of the junction unmatched. From germline, CDR1 is MNHEY and CDR2 SVGAGI. The CDR3 runs to 15 residues. The chain links TRBV6-5 to TRBJ1-1; TRBD1 aligns across 7 bases. This TCR came from an adult with an advanced solid tumor such as melanoma, head and neck, liver or kidney cancer. The material sequenced was CD4+ or CD8+ T cells sorted from blood, taken in a trial of the OX40 agonist ivuxolimab. This CDR3 reads CASSYPGQQNTEAFF. Here the CDR3 DNA reads TGTGCCAGCAGTTACCCGGGACAGCAGAACACTGAAGCTTTCTTT.